Presented here are 2 T cell receptor beta chains from one specimen sequenced in a study of blood T cells in healthy people across ages (dated by TCRdb to 2015 to 2017). The protocol used for the library was 5' RACE. The run used an Illumina HiSeq 2500. A second PCR of about 6 to 11 cycles was performed with a sample-barcoded 5' primer and a J-beta primer mix. Using fastp trimming at Q25 and MiXCR clonotype assembly, TCRdb reanalyzed the public sequencing data and kept in-frame beta chains. Each record represents a unique CDR3 protein, reported with the most common genes and DNA among its rows. The sample profile shows some 1.4 million distinct CDR3 sequences; 42% of them were found once. Around 8% of the sample belongs to the ten largest clones. Sequencing input: blood. These receptors were taken from a woman younger than 30 in good health.

This sequence joins TRBV4-1 and TRBJ1-1; D gene unclear. Germline CDR1 is MGHRA and CDR2 is YSYEKL. CDR3 length: 18 amino acids. V was trimmed by 2 bases and J by 1 base, leaving 20 bases between them. The DNA for the CDR3 is TGCGCCAGCAGCCAACTTGTATTGGCACCGGGGAGGAACACTGAAGCTTTCTTT. Translation: CASSQLVLAPGRNTEAFF.

V and J are TRBV6-5 and TRBJ1-1, with D possibly being TRBD1 (5 bases). The germline CDR1 and CDR2 sequences are MNHEY and SVGAGI. V lost 0 bases to trimming and J lost 3 bases, with 11 bases between them. The CDR3 contains 15 residues. CDR3 in amino acids: CASSYSWGGDTEAFF. The CDR3 DNA reads as TGTGCCAGCAGTTACTCGTGGGGGGGAGACACTGAAGCTTTCTTT.